The rows below give T cell receptor beta chains drawn from one sample of a study of OX40 agonist ivuxolimab in advanced cancers. Libraries were prepared by immunoSEQ multiplex PCR; TCRdb keeps only in-frame clonotypes and omits some of them. The table shows tens of thousands of clones, with around 90% occurring only once. The sequencing here drew on CD4+ or CD8+ T cells sorted from blood, taken in a trial of the OX40 agonist ivuxolimab. The receptors were gathered from an adult with an advanced solid tumor such as melanoma, head and neck, liver or kidney cancer. Each CDR3 is given with its conserved first and last residue. A D gene is named only where the DNA matches it firmly. Where a row states a size, it is once, few, many or the class of an expanded clone; other rows omit it.

V	J	size	length	D	CDR3	DNA
TRBV7-8	TRBJ1-2	NA	15	TRBD1	CASSSYRGPNYGYTF	TGTGCCAGCAGCTCGTACAGGGGGCCGAACTATGGCTACACCTTC
TRBV15	TRBJ2-2	NA	14	NA	CATSRVRAAGELFF	TGTGCCACCAGCAGAGTTCGGGCAGCCGGGGAGCTGTTTTTT
TRBV11-2	TRBJ2-3	NA	13	NA	CASSLASRGTQYF	TGTGCCAGCAGCTTAGCTTCCAGGGGTACGCAGTATTTT
TRBV5-1	TRBJ2-2	NA	13	NA	CASSGEGAGELFF	TGCGCCAGCAGCGGAGAAGGGGCCGGGGAGCTGTTTTTT
TRBV4-2	TRBJ2-1	NA	16	NA	CASSQDQGGYYNEQFF	TGTGCCAGCAGCCAAGACCAAGGCGGCTACTACAATGAGCAGTTCTTC
TRBV6-4	TRBJ2-2	NA	14	NA	CASSVDGNTGELFF	TGTGCCAGCAGTGTAGACGGGAACACCGGGGAGCTGTTTTTT
TRBV5-4	TRBJ2-2	NA	14	NA	CASSPGLHTGELFF	TGTGCCAGCAGCCCGGGACTCCACACCGGGGAGCTGTTTTTT
TRBV19	TRBJ2-3	NA	15	NA	CASSAHHSGTDTQYF	TGTGCCAGTAGTGCCCATCATTCAGGCACAGATACGCAGTATTTT
TRBV28	TRBJ2-7	once	12	NA	CASGSSSYEQYF	TGTGCCAGCGGCAGCAGCTCCTACGAGCAGTACTTC
TRBV10-3	TRBJ2-5	NA	14	NA	CAIRDPSIQETQYF	TGTGCCATCAGAGATCCGTCAATCCAAGAGACCCAGTACTTC
TRBV28	TRBJ1-2	NA	15	TRBD1	CASSSQDRVGVGYTF	TGTGCCAGCAGTTCTCAGGACAGGGTAGGAGTTGGCTACACCTTC
TRBV7-3	TRBJ2-3	NA	17	TRBD2	CASSFSIAGLGTDTQYF	TGTGCCAGCAGCTTTTCGATAGCGGGCCTTGGCACAGATACGCAGTATTTT
TRBV29-1	TRBJ2-1	NA	12	TRBD1	CSVQTGGNEQFF	TGCAGCGTCCAGACAGGGGGCAATGAGCAGTTCTTC
TRBV6-5	TRBJ2-7	NA	14	TRBD2	CASSYILAGYEQYF	TGTGCCAGCAGTTACATACTAGCGGGATACGAGCAGTACTTC
TRBV2	TRBJ2-5	NA	15	NA	CASSVSGGVQETQYF	TGTGCCAGCAGTGTGTCAGGAGGGGTCCAAGAGACCCAGTACTTC
TRBV5-1	TRBJ2-5	NA	14	NA	CASSLAGSQETQYF	TGCGCCAGCAGCTTGGCCGGCAGTCAAGAGACCCAGTACTTC
TRBV19	TRBJ1-5	once	14	NA	CASTFGGSNQPQHF	TGTGCCAGTACCTTCGGGGGGTCCAATCAGCCCCAGCATTTT
TRBV29-1	TRBJ2-7	NA	13	TRBD2	CSVGPSGTYEQYF	TGCAGCGTTGGGCCTAGCGGGACCTACGAGCAGTACTTC
TRBV10-3	TRBJ2-5	NA	12	NA	CAISESEETQYF	TGTGCCATCAGTGAGTCGGAAGAGACCCAGTACTTC
TRBV28	TRBJ2-5	NA	13	NA	CASSLVRAETQYF	TGTGCCAGCAGTTTAGTCAGGGCGGAGACCCAGTACTTC
TRBV6-6	TRBJ2-5	NA	14	TRBD1	CASSYAGQGETQYF	TGTGCCAGCAGTTACGCAGGACAGGGAGAGACCCAGTACTTC
TRBV5-4	TRBJ2-5	NA	14	NA	CASSSPARVETQYF	TGTGCCAGCAGCTCCCCAGCAAGGGTAGAGACCCAGTACTTC
TRBV5-1	TRBJ2-5	NA	14	TRBD1	CASSGTGREETQYF	TGCGCCAGCAGCGGGACAGGGAGAGAGGAGACCCAGTACTTC
TRBV5-6	TRBJ2-7	NA	14	TRBD1	CASSPGQTFGEQYF	TGTGCCAGCAGCCCGGGACAGACTTTTGGGGAGCAGTACTTC